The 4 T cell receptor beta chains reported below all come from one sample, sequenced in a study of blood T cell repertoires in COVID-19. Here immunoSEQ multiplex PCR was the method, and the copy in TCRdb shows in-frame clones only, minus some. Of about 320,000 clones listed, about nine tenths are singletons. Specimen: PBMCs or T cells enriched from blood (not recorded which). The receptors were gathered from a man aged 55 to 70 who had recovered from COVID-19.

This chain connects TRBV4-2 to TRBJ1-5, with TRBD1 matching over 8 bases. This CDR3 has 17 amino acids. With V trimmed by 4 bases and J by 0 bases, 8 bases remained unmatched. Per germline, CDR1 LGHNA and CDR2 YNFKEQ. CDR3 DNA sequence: TGTGCCAGCAGCCCAGGACAGGGAGGTTATAGCAATCAGCCCCAGCATTTT. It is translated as CASSPGQGGYSNQPQHF.

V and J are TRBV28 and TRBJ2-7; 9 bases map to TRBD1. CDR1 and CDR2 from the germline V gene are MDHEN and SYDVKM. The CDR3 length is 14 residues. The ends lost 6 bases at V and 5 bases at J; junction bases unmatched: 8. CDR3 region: CASSQGGQGHEQYF. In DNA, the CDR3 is TGTGCCAGCAGCCAAGGGGGACAGGGACACGAGCAGTACTTC.

Here the CDR3 reads CASSGLVEKLFF. The CDR3 DNA sequence: TGTGCTTCCTCGGGACTGGTGGAAAAACTGTTTTTT. The gene calls are TRBV19 and TRBJ1-4; perhaps TRBD1 as D (5 bases). The CDR3 is 12 amino acids. Germline CDR1 is LNHDA and CDR2 is SQIVND (reference sequence).

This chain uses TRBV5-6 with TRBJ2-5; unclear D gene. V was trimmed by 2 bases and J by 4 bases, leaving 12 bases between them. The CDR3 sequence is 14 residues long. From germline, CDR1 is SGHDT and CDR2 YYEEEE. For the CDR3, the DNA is TGTGCCAGCAGCTTATCAGGATTGAGAGAGACCCAGTACTTC. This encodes CASSLSGLRETQYF.